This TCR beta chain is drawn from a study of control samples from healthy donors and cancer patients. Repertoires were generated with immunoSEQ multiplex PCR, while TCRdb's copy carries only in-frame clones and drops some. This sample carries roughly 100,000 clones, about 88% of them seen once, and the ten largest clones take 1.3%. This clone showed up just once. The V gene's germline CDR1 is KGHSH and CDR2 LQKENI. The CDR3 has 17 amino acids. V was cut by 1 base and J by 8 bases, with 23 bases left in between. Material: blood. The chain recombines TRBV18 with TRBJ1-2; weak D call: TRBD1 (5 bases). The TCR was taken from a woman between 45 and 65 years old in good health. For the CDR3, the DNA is TGTGCCAGCTCACCACGCCTACTTCTAGGGGAGGGCCAAGGCTACACCTTC. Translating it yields CASSPRLLLGEGQGYTF.